The 4 T cell receptor beta chains given below trace back to one sample, sequenced in a study of cytotoxic CD8 clonotypes in ibrutinib-treated CLL. Profiling relied on immunoSEQ multiplex PCR, and the TCRdb table lists in-frame clones only, not all of them. The table includes 130,000 to 150,000 clones, approximately 90% detected once. Sequences were derived from PBMCs, sampled after 12 months of ibrutinib treatment. The receptors stem from a human donor with chronic lymphocytic leukemia.

The rearrangement links TRBV15 to TRBJ2-1; TRBD2 might be the D (5 bases). With 1 base removed from V and 6 bases from J, the gap between germline ends came to 16 bases. The CDR3 runs to 16 residues. From germline, CDR1 is LNHNV and CDR2 YYDKDF (reference sequence). This CDR3 is CATSRGEGPSSNEQFF. The CDR3 nucleotides read TGTGCCACCAGCAGAGGTGAGGGTCCTAGCAGCAATGAGCAGTTCTTC.

This chain uses TRBV10-1 with TRBJ2-2; D gene uncertain. The CDR3 has 12 residues. Between the trimmed V and J ends, which lost 6 bases and 4 bases, there was a span of 6 bases. Germline loops: CDR1 WNHNN, CDR2 SYGVQD (reference sequence). The CDR3 bases are TGCGCCAGCAGCAGGAGCACCGGGGAGCTGTTTTTT. Its protein product is CASSRSTGELFF.

The rearrangement joins TRBV21-1 to TRBJ2-2; the table gives TRBD2 as D, unverified against the DNA. TRBV21-1 is labeled a pseudogene. This CDR3 spans 17 amino acids. CDR3 sequence reads: CASSSSAGGEDTGELFF. The CDR3, as DNA: TGTGCCAGCAGCTCCTCGGCGGGAGGGGAGGACACCGGGGAGCTGTTTTTT.

This clone came up a few times. This rearrangement joins TRBV27 to TRBJ1-1, with TRBD1 as a possible D gene (5 bases). Germline lookup yields CDR1 MNHEY and CDR2 SMNVEV (reference sequence). The V and J ends lost 5 bases and 0 bases respectively, with 7 bases between them. This CDR3 spans 13 amino acids. The CDR3 DNA reads as TGTGCCAGCAGTCGACAGTTGAACACTGAAGCTTTCTTT. Translation: CASSRQLNTEAFF.